The next 6 T cell receptor beta chains were all read from a single sample in a study of control samples from healthy donors and cancer patients. Profiling relied on immunoSEQ multiplex PCR, and the TCRdb table lists in-frame clones only, not all of them. This sample yields about 120,000 clones, of which 85% to 95% are seen a single time; about 2.6% belongs to the top ten. Specimen: blood. These receptors were collected from a man aged 30 to 39 in good health.

The V and J genes are TRBV9 and TRBJ1-6; weak D call: TRBD1 (6 bases). The V end was cut by 6 bases, the J end by 8 bases, with 15 bases between. Germline values: CDR1 SGDLS, CDR2 YYNGEE. The CDR3 has 14 amino acids. The CDR3 DNA reads as TGTGCCAGCACCGAGGGGGTTGTGGATTCACCCCTCCACTTT. Amino acid sequence: CASTEGVVDSPLHF.

The chain links TRBV9 to TRBJ2-1, with TRBD2 matching over 9 bases. Trimming cost V 2 bases and J 9 bases; bases outside gene matches: 12. The CDR3 spans 16 residues. The V gene's germline CDR1 is SGDLS and CDR2 YYNGEE. Here the CDR3 reads CASSVLIAGARVEQFF. The CDR3 DNA sequence: TGTGCCAGCAGCGTCCTAATAGCGGGGGCCAGGGTTGAGCAGTTCTTC.

The V and J genes are TRBV10-3 and TRBJ1-1; the D gene is possibly TRBD1 (5 bases). Per the germline V gene, CDR1 is ENHRY and CDR2 is SYGVKD. V was cut by 6 bases and J by 0 bases, with 11 bases left in between. The CDR3 spans 14 residues. DNA for the CDR3: TGTGCCATCAGGAATCCGGGACTGAACACTGAAGCTTTCTTT. Protein product: CAIRNPGLNTEAFF.

A few counts support this clone. V and J are TRBV5-6 and TRBJ2-7, with 12 bases lining up with TRBD2. This CDR3 is built from 16 residues. Trimming at V came to 0 bases and at J to 4 bases, leaving 5 bases not matched to a gene. CDR1 and CDR2 (germline): SGHDT, YYEEEE. CDR3 protein: CASSLGLAGAVYEQYV. The CDR3 DNA reads TGTGCCAGCAGCTTGGGACTAGCGGGGGCTGTATACGAGCAGTACGTC.

The rearrangement joins TRBV6-5 to TRBJ1-2, with 8 nucleotides matching TRBD1. CDR1 MNHEY and CDR2 SVGAGI come from the germline V gene. After removal of 6 bases from V and 8 bases from J, the junction contained 5 bases not matched to a gene. This CDR3 is 12 amino acids long. The CDR3 bases are TGTGCCAGCAGGGACAGGGTGGGAGGCTACACCTTC. This codes for CASRDRVGGYTF.

The chain uses TRBV27 and TRBJ2-1; weak D call: TRBD1 (5 bases). Germline CDR1 and CDR2: MNHEY and SMNVEV (reference sequence). The CDR3 covers 13 residues. Trimming took 6 bases from V and 2 from J, leaving 8 bases between them. CDR3: CASRADTYNEQFF. The CDR3, as DNA: TGTGCCAGCAGGGCGGACACCTACAATGAGCAGTTCTTC.